These T cell receptor beta chains were read from a single sample in a study of regulatory T cells in long-lasting Graves disease. TCRdb recomputed calls from the multiplex PCR reads with MiXCR, one row per CDR3 protein. The sample has over 450,000 distinct CDR3 sequences; roughly a fifth are singletons. Sample: peripheral blood mononuclear cells (PBMCs), taken when the disease was refractory, from a patient treated with antithyroid drugs. Every receptor here comes from a female donor with Graves disease. Both conserved end residues are part of each CDR3. The D gene is left open where the match is weak. Clone size, where shown, is once, few, many, or a class for clones that have expanded.

J gene: TRBJ2-7; clone size: -; D gene: -; V gene: TRBV5-1; CDR3 protein: CASSPTAGPYFSYEQYF; CDR3 DNA: TGCGCCAGCAGCCCTACCGCGGGACCATACTTCTCCTACGAGCAGTACTTC
J gene: TRBJ1-2; clone size: few; D gene: TRBD1; V gene: TRBV29-1; CDR3 protein: CSVQTGGSYGYTF; CDR3 DNA: TGCAGCGTACAAACAGGGGGGAGCTATGGCTACACCTTC
J gene: TRBJ2-7; clone size: -; D gene: -; V gene: TRBV4-3; CDR3 protein: CASSHRRTQGVEQYF; CDR3 DNA: TGCGCCAGCAGCCACCGACGGACACAGGGTGTCGAGCAGTACTTC
J gene: TRBJ1-2; clone size: many; D gene: -; V gene: TRBV28; CDR3 protein: CASKERGSGYGYTF; CDR3 DNA: TGTGCCAGCAAGGAAAGAGGGAGCGGCTATGGCTACACCTTC
J gene: TRBJ1-1; clone size: -; D gene: TRBD1; V gene: TRBV5-1; CDR3 protein: CASSPGPGTGDTEAFF; CDR3 DNA: TGCGCCAGCAGCCCCGGCCCCGGGACAGGGGACACTGAAGCTTTCTTT
J gene: TRBJ2-5; clone size: many; D gene: TRBD1; V gene: TRBV20-1; CDR3 protein: CSAGAGSGQPFQETQYF; CDR3 DNA: TGCAGTGCTGGGGCTGGATCGGGACAGCCATTTCAAGAGACCCAGTACTTC
J gene: TRBJ2-2; clone size: few; D gene: -; V gene: TRBV7-9; CDR3 protein: CASSLETLTNTGELFF; CDR3 DNA: TGTGCCAGCAGCTTAGAGACACTCACGAACACCGGGGAGCTGTTTTTT
J gene: TRBJ1-2; clone size: many; D gene: -; V gene: TRBV14; CDR3 protein: CASSQESQENYGYTF; CDR3 DNA: TGTGCCAGCAGCCAAGAGTCGCAGGAGAACTATGGCTACACCTTC
J gene: TRBJ2-7; clone size: few; D gene: TRBD2; V gene: TRBV18; CDR3 protein: CASSPSGGSVQYF; CDR3 DNA: TGTGCCAGCTCACCATCGGGGGGTTCTGTGCAGTACTTC
J gene: TRBJ2-2; clone size: -; D gene: TRBD1; V gene: TRBV11-2; CDR3 protein: CASSYMTEGAINTGELFF; CDR3 DNA: TGTGCCAGCAGTTATATGACAGAGGGGGCTATTAACACCGGGGAGCTGTTTTTT
J gene: TRBJ1-2; clone size: many; D gene: -; V gene: TRBV7-9; CDR3 protein: CASSPRDGLNGYTF; CDR3 DNA: TGTGCCAGCAGCCCGCGGGACGGGTTGAATGGCTACACCTTC
J gene: TRBJ2-2; clone size: many; D gene: TRBD1; V gene: TRBV7-6; CDR3 protein: CASSSGQRNTGELFF; CDR3 DNA: TGTGCCAGCAGCTCGGGACAGAGGAACACCGGGGAGCTGTTTTTT
J gene: TRBJ2-3; clone size: -; D gene: -; V gene: TRBV6-2/TRBV6-3; CDR3 protein: CASSYDGGLSTDTQYF; CDR3 DNA: TGTGCCAGCAGTTACGACGGGGGTTTAAGCACAGATACGCAGTATTTT
J gene: TRBJ1-1; clone size: many; D gene: -; V gene: TRBV7-9; CDR3 protein: CASSFEENTEAFF; CDR3 DNA: TGTGCCAGCAGCTTCGAAGAGAACACTGAAGCTTTCTTT
J gene: TRBJ1-5; clone size: -; D gene: -; V gene: TRBV6-2/TRBV6-3; CDR3 protein: CASDGRPGSYNQPQHF; CDR3 DNA: TGTGCCAGCGACGGGAGACCGGGATCCTACAATCAGCCCCAGCATTTT
J gene: TRBJ1-5; clone size: many; D gene: -; V gene: TRBV6-2/TRBV6-3; CDR3 protein: CASSSTTGNQPQHF; CDR3 DNA: TGTGCCAGCAGTTCCACGACTGGCAATCAGCCCCAGCATTTT
J gene: TRBJ2-7; clone size: -; D gene: TRBD2; V gene: TRBV28; CDR3 protein: CASRTRGGDYGYEQYF; CDR3 DNA: TGTGCCAGCAGAACCCGGGGGGGGGACTATGGCTACGAGCAGTACTTC
J gene: TRBJ1-3; clone size: -; D gene: TRBD1; V gene: TRBV10-3; CDR3 protein: CAITGQGLSGNTIYF; CDR3 DNA: TGTGCCATCACCGGACAGGGCTTGTCTGGAAACACCATATATTTT
J gene: TRBJ1-1; clone size: -; D gene: -; V gene: TRBV4-1; CDR3 protein: CASSPQGDSTEAFF; CDR3 DNA: TGCGCCAGCAGCCCACAGGGAGATAGCACTGAAGCTTTCTTT
J gene: TRBJ2-5; clone size: many; D gene: -; V gene: TRBV12-3/TRBV12-4; CDR3 protein: CASSSGRGETQYF; CDR3 DNA: TGTGCCAGCAGCTCCGGACGTGGAGAGACCCAGTACTTC